This note documents a single T cell receptor (beta chain) sequence. The target of this receptor is not known. No quality values exist for individual bases; no much larger clone is one base distant. From each donor, a single peripheral blood sample of about 110 mL on average was drawn into heparinised tubes. A BD FACSAria II and a panel including CD45RO, CCR7, CD25, CD127, CD95 and CD27 were used to sort naive, central memory, regulatory and stem cell-like memory CD4+ T cells. Purity was above 95% for every sorted population. PBMCs were separated immediately by Lymphoprep density gradient centrifugation and were stained directly, without being cultured. Samples were stained and sorted in pairs, with one healthy donor and one patient per experiment, so that batch effects were minimized. Reading from cysteine to phenylalanine, the CDR3 counts 14 amino acids. Only the CDR3 DNA is retained, 42 bases long and in frame from the first base. As encoded in the germline V gene, CDR1 is SGHRS while CDR2 is YFSETQ. V was cut back by 0 bases and J by 4 bases, leaving a gap of 10 bases between them.

The entire amount of isolated RNA was reverse transcribed using the High Capacity cDNA Reverse Transcription Kit, so the sequenced TCRB transcripts were expressed ones. Naive, central memory and regulatory T cell samples underwent deep immunoSEQ sequencing, averaging about 3.57 million total reads per sample. Sorted cells were lysed in RLT buffer and RNA was extracted with DNase-treated RNeasy Micro or Mini kits, depending on cell number. Each cell subset was processed separately to prevent cross-contamination, with patient and healthy donor samples processed together. Using the immunoSEQ multiplex PCR, TCRB sequences were amplified from cDNA into 87-bp fragments spanning the CDR3 region. The amplicons were sequenced using the Illumina HiSeq platform. On the study's bioinformatics: Synthetic template baselines were used to correct PCR bias computationally, reads within Hamming distance 2 were collapsed, and singletons that could not be merged were discarded. By aligning reads against IMGT, V, D and J genes, CDR3 length, and insertions or deletions at six rearrangement sites were assigned. Within each subset, clonotype counts were normalized to the number of sorted cells before true diversity and Gini coefficients were calculated with the tcR R package. Repertoire sharing was quantified using the overlap coefficient calculated on TCRB nucleotide sequences. Out-of-frame TCRB sequences from naive cells were analyzed as a proxy for the pre-selection repertoire. TCRdb took over this immuneACCESS table, retaining in-frame rearrangements with V and J assigned. Such tables are incomplete; in checked studies, under half of the missing clones stem from an unresolved V gene, and the remainder is unexplained. V and J calls plus clone size are reproduced from that table; the DNA served to infer D and trimming. Present in this sample are 640,000 or so clones, over 13% of which were seen just once. The ten largest clones add up to 0.03% to 0.04% of the sample.

The record originates from a study of beta chain features in type 1 diabetes listed by TCRdb under 2018. For context, the study as a whole: Mean age, gender distribution, total cell number and subset yield were not different between patients and healthy donors. A total of roughly 98,000,000 sorted cells were examined across all samples, and RNA yield correlated strongly with the number of cells per subset. In the study, TCRB repertoires of sorted circulating CD4+ T cell subsets from recently diagnosed type 1 diabetes patients were compared with those of matched healthy donors. Regulatory and stem cell-like memory subsets were isolated from only 8 patients and roughly 8 healthy donors, whereas naive and central memory subsets came from all 30 or so donors. The paper as a whole reports these results and caveats: A moderate but significant shortening of TCRB CDR3 length was observed in type 1 diabetes patients in all four CD4+ subsets. Shorter templates might be favored by PCR, yet because patient and control samples were amplified and corrected together, any such skew would affect both groups equally. Fewer insertions and more nucleotide deletions at VDJ recombination sites were observed in patients with type 1 diabetes, implying thymic rearrangement abnormalities. Naive, central memory and regulatory TCRB repertoires appeared to be more alike among patients than among healthy donors. Only small numbers of individuals were included in the HLA sub-analyses, which left unresolved whether HLA type had any influence on TCRB rearrangement. Because cDNA rather than genomic DNA was sequenced, highly expressing activated cells could have been over-represented, although no difference in activation and CD3 levels was found between groups.

In this chain, TRBV5-1 is recombined with TRBJ2-5; TRBD2 might be the D gene, on 6 matching bases. The receptor comes from a man between 18 and 35 years old with type 1 diabetes. Material for sequencing was naive CD4+ T cells from blood. This specimen's cell subset or site label, per the study, means: true naive CD4+ T cells. The sequenced DNA: TGCGCCAGCAGCTTGGTCGGGGGTGGAGAGACCCAGTACTTC. This is translated as CASSLVGGGETQYF.